The sequence of this TCR beta chain was determined in a study of early T cells in non-severe SARS-CoV-2 infection. About the research overall: Bulk RNA isolated from unsorted whole blood underwent sequencing; chains were not paired. Findings and limits, study-wide: The study's VDJdb matching favored anti-spike CD8 responses and missed private and CD4 specificities.

TCRdb processed the 5' RACE reads anew with MiXCR; each CDR3 protein has one entry. The data hold some 98,000 distinct CDR3 sequences, with about 10% observed a single time. The CDR3 length is 13 residues. Germline V CDR1 and CDR2: SQVTM, ANQGSEA. In its sample, this clonotype was seen a few times. The antigen remains undetermined. The junction does not match germline at one end; this may be a read error. The sequence was obtained from an adult who was a healthcare worker with PCR-confirmed SARS-CoV-2 infection or an uninfected control (not recorded which). This chain connects TRBV29-1 to TRBJ1-6, with D tentatively TRBD1 (5 bases). Sequencing input: whole blood. The CDR3 protein is CSVGQNLNSPLHF. CDR3 coding DNA: TGCAGCGTTGGACAGAATCTTAATTCCCCCCTCCACTTT. Supplemented by reference TRBV29-1 and TRBJ1-6, the full variable domain reads SAVISQKPSRDICQRGTSLTIQCQVDSQVTMMFWYRQQPGQSLTLIATANQGSEATYESGFVIDKFPISRPNLTFSTLTVSNMSPEDSSIYLCSVGQNLNSPLHFGNGTRLTVT.